These 28 T cell receptor beta chains came from one sample sequenced in a study of blood T cell repertoires in COVID-19. Using immunoSEQ multiplex PCR, the repertoire was profiled, and TCRdb retains in-frame clones only, with some absent. The table has about 180,000 clones, about 91% seen once. The sequenced sample consisted of peripheral blood. The receptors stem from a woman under 40 with acute or convalescent COVID-19.

This clone occurred a few times. The rearrangement links TRBV7-2 to TRBJ1-2, with 8 bases that match TRBD1. The CDR3 spans 14 residues. The V segment lost 5 bases and the J segment 5 bases; nucleotides outside the gene matches: 7. The V gene's germline CDR1 is SGHTA and CDR2 FQGNSA. The CDR3 loop reads CASSAGTGFYGYTF. The DNA of the CDR3 is TGTGCCAGCAGCGCCGGGACAGGATTTTATGGCTACACCTTC.

This rearrangement joins TRBV3-1 (or the pseudogene TRBV3-2) to TRBJ1-2, with D uncertain. From germline, CDR1 is LGHDT and CDR2 YNNKEL (reference sequence). The CDR3 is 12 residues long. Trimming left V 4 bases short and J 7 bases short, with 10 bases between. CDR3 loop: CASSLTGIGYTF. CDR3 bases: TGTGCCAGCAGCCTAACGGGGATTGGCTACACCTTC.

This clone has a handful of counts. The rearrangement links TRBV6-2 or TRBV6-3 to TRBJ1-2; D may be TRBD1 (6 bases). Germline V gene lookup returns CDR1 MNHEY and CDR2 SVGEGT. Trimming took 5 bases from V and 1 from J, leaving 11 bases between them. This CDR3 spans 14 amino acids. In DNA, the CDR3 is TGTGCCAGCAGTGGGGACACCAATAACTATGGCTACACCTTC. Translated, it gives CASSGDTNNYGYTF.

The rearrangement joins TRBV28 to TRBJ2-2; weak D call: TRBD2 (6 bases). The V end was cut by 8 bases, the J end by 5 bases, with 18 bases between. The CDR3 sequence is 15 residues long. Germline CDR1 MDHEN, CDR2 SYDVKM. DNA for the CDR3: TGTGCCAGCGGGGGGACCCCTTCCCGGACCGGGGAGCTGTTTTTT. Its translation is CASGGTPSRTGELFF.

The gene calls are TRBV10-1 and TRBJ2-7; 7 bases are shared with TRBD2. The CDR3 has 14 residues. CDR1 and CDR2 (germline): WNHNN, SYGVQD (reference sequence). V lost 4 bases, J lost 3 bases, and 6 bases stayed unmatched. DNA of the CDR3: TGCGCCAGCAGTGCCACTAGCGCGGACTACGAGCAGTACTTC. As protein: CASSATSADYEQYF.

V and J are TRBV3-1 (or the pseudogene TRBV3-2) and TRBJ2-5; the D gene is possibly TRBD2 (6 bases). The V and J ends lost 4 bases and 2 bases respectively, with 11 bases between them. Germline V lookup: CDR1 LGHDT, CDR2 YNNKEL (reference sequence). CDR3 length equals 14 residues. CDR3 sequence reads: CASSPPGLQETQYF. Here the CDR3 DNA reads TGTGCCAGCAGCCCCCCGGGACTTCAAGAGACCCAGTACTTC.

The chain links TRBV30 to TRBJ2-5; D is perhaps TRBD1 (6 bases). The CDR3 spans 14 residues. Germline V CDR1 and CDR2: GTSNPN, SVGIG (reference sequence). Trimming shortened V by 0 bases and J by 4 bases, and 12 bases separated the two germline ends. CDR3 sequence: CAWSVWGLGETQYF. The CDR3 DNA follows: TGTGCCTGGAGTGTATGGGGGCTAGGAGAGACCCAGTACTTC.

This chain connects TRBV12-3 or TRBV12-4 to TRBJ1-5; D is unclear. V was trimmed by 8 bases and J by 7 bases, leaving 15 bases between them. This CDR3 has 13 amino acids. The CDR3 coding sequence is TGTGCCAGCGGCCCCAATTCGGGACAGCCCCAGCATTTT. This codes for CASGPNSGQPQHF.

This chain joins TRBV7-9 and TRBJ2-7; the D gene is possibly TRBD2 (5 bases). CDR3 length: 17 residues. Trimming removed 5 bases from V and 8 bases from J, with 28 bases in between. The germline V gene has CDR1 SEHNR and CDR2 FQNEAQ (reference sequence). The CDR3 DNA follows: TGTGCCAGCAGCATCCCTTCCCCTGAGACTACCTATACGCAGCAGTACTTC. This gives the protein CASSIPSPETTYTQQYF.

Here the CDR3 reads CAWSTQGEQFF. As DNA, the CDR3 is TGTGCCTGGAGTACCCAGGGGGAGCAGTTCTTC. J is TRBJ2-1 and V is TRBV30; tentative D call: TRBD1 (6 bases). The V end lost 2 bases, the J end lost 10 bases, and 9 bases lay between the germline ends. CDR3 size: 11 residues. Germline V gene data show CDR1 as GTSNPN and CDR2 as SVGIG (reference sequence).

The chain uses TRBV18 and TRBJ2-1; tentative D call: TRBD1 (5 bases). CDR3 size: 15 residues. V was clipped by 3 bases and J by 4 bases, with 13 bases between them. CDR1 KGHSH and CDR2 LQKENI come from the germline V gene. Here the CDR3 reads CASSPLGGQYNEQFF. The CDR3 DNA sequence: TGTGCCAGCTCACCTCTTGGCGGACAATACAATGAGCAGTTCTTC.

This clone was detected only once. The chain links TRBV15 to TRBJ1-5, with D unclear. CDR3 length: 14 residues. The germline V gene has CDR1 LNHNV and CDR2 YYDKDF (reference sequence). V shed 4 bases and J shed 4 bases, with 11 bases lying between them. CDR3 in DNA: TGTGCCACCAGCACACCGGGAGGTAATCAGCCCCAGCATTTT. Protein: CATSTPGGNQPQHF.

This sequence joins TRBV7-9 and TRBJ2-7; TRBD1 aligns across 11 bases. CDR1 is SEHNR and CDR2 is FQNEAQ in the germline V gene (reference sequence). The CDR3 consists of 15 residues. V gave up 5 bases and J gave up 5 bases; unmatched junction bases: 8. The CDR3 DNA sequence: TGTGCCAGCAGCCCATGGGGACAGGGGGATAACGAGCAGTACTTC. As protein: CASSPWGQGDNEQYF.

The chain joins TRBV23-1 to TRBJ2-1; D perhaps matches TRBD1 (5 bases). TRBV23-1 is classed as an ORF, of uncertain function. The CDR3 contains 17 residues. The V gene lost 0 bases and the J gene lost 0 bases, with 12 bases spanning the gap. CDR3 residues: CASSQSGATSSYNEQFF. The CDR3 nucleotides are TGCGCCAGCAGTCAATCTGGGGCGACGAGCTCCTACAATGAGCAGTTCTTC.

This clone was found a few times. The CDR3 reads CASSLSGRYTGELFF. Here the CDR3 DNA reads TGTGCCAGCAGTTTAAGCGGGAGGTACACCGGGGAGCTGTTTTTT. The chain joins TRBV27 to TRBJ2-2; 9 bases are a match to TRBD2. V was clipped by 2 bases and J by 3 bases; unmatched bases: 1. CDR1 is MNHEY and CDR2 is SMNVEV in the germline V gene (reference sequence). This CDR3 has 15 amino acids.

This chain joins TRBV6-5 and TRBJ2-7, with 8 positions matching TRBD2. The V segment lost 5 bases and the J segment 3 bases; nucleotides outside the gene matches: 6. Germline assignment: CDR1 MNHEY and CDR2 SVGAGI. CDR3 length: 14 amino acids. CDR3 region: CASSRYAGGYEQYF. CDR3 sequence (DNA): TGTGCCAGCAGTAGGTATGCGGGGGGCTACGAGCAGTACTTC.

This clone has a single count. The chain uses TRBV25-1 and TRBJ2-1; the match to TRBD2 covers 10 bases. The V and J ends lost 3 bases and 8 bases, in that order; junction bases with no gene match: 7. CDR3 length: 15 residues. Germline CDR1 reads MGHDK; CDR2 reads SYGVNS. The DNA for the CDR3 is TGTGCCAGCAGTGAGGGACTAGCGCCGGGCGATGAGCAGTTCTTC. Protein: CASSEGLAPGDEQFF.

The chain employs TRBV11-2 and TRBJ1-6, with 7 bases identical to TRBD1. V shed 5 bases, J shed 6 bases, and the junction held 16 bases outside the gene matches. Germline CDR1 and CDR2: SGHAT and FQNNGV. The CDR3 consists of 18 residues. CDR3 sequence reads: CASSRDFGTGTANSPLHF. Here the CDR3 DNA reads TGTGCCAGCAGCCGAGACTTTGGGACCGGGACAGCTAATTCACCCCTCCACTTT.

The V and J genes are TRBV28 and TRBJ1-4, with 10 bases matching TRBD1. This CDR3 contains 13 residues. The germline gives CDR1 MDHEN, CDR2 SYDVKM. V shed 6 bases, J shed 10 bases, and the junction held 5 bases outside the gene matches. The CDR3, as DNA: TGTGCCAGCAGCGCGGGACAGGGGTTAAAACTGTTTTTT. It encodes CASSAGQGLKLFF.

This chain's CDR3 is CASSYSSGGLYEQYF. CDR3 nucleotides: TGTGCCAGCAGTTACTCGAGTGGCGGCCTCTACGAGCAGTACTTC. The rearrangement uses TRBV6-5 and TRBJ2-7; D ambiguous. The V and J ends lost 0 bases and 3 bases respectively, with 12 bases between them. CDR3 length equals 15 residues. Per germline, CDR1 MNHEY and CDR2 SVGAGI.

The chain uses TRBV28 and TRBJ1-1; 11 bases align to TRBD1. Germline loops: CDR1 MDHEN, CDR2 SYDVKM. V lost 5 bases, J lost 2 bases, and 4 bases stayed unmatched. The CDR3 consists of 15 residues. DNA for the CDR3: TGTGCCAGCAGTACGGACAGGGGGCGAAACACTGAAGCTTTCTTT. Amino acids: CASSTDRGRNTEAFF.

This sequence joins TRBV28 and TRBJ1-2, with D perhaps TRBD1 (6 bases). Germline CDR1 is MDHEN and CDR2 is SYDVKM. Trimming took off 5 bases at V and 8 bases at J, with 24 bases between the two ends. The CDR3 loop spans 16 amino acids. The CDR3 here is CASSLSHPGHTGGYTF. The CDR3 coding sequence is TGTGCCAGCAGTCTATCGCACCCGGGACACACAGGAGGCTACACCTTC.

About this clone: At one end the junction does not follow the germline gene, possibly because of a read error. The sample contains more than one DNA sequence encoding this CDR3. This sequence joins TRBV18 and TRBJ1-1; D not resolved. This CDR3 region has 13 residues. Germline V CDR1 and CDR2: KGHSH, LQKENI. The DNA of the CDR3 is TGTGCCAGCTCTCCACAGCAGAACACTGAAGCTTTCTTT. Residues: CASSPQQNTEAFF.

The chain joins TRBV2 to TRBJ1-5; D call uncertain. The CDR3 extends over 13 amino acids. V was shortened by 5 bases and J by 0 bases, with 5 bases between the two germline ends. CDR1 and CDR2 from the germline V gene are SNHLY and FYNNEI. The CDR3 DNA sequence: TGTGCCAGCAGTTACATTAGCAATCAGCCCCAGCATTTT. Its translation: CASSYISNQPQHF.

The table lists this clone with a count of one. This rearrangement joins TRBV28 to TRBJ2-7; D is unclear. CDR3 length: 12 amino acids. V was shortened by 3 bases and J by 7 bases, with 10 bases between the two germline ends. CDR1 is MDHEN, CDR2 SYDVKM, per germline. The CDR3 sequence is CASSLTRREQYF. The CDR3 nucleotides read TGTGCCAGCAGTTTGACTCGAAGGGAGCAGTACTTC.

The chain uses TRBV6-5 and TRBJ2-3; D unresolved. The CDR3 has 14 residues. Between the trimmed V and J ends, which lost 3 bases and 0 bases, there was a span of 7 bases. Germline V gives CDR1 MNHEY, CDR2 SVGAGI. The CDR3 is CASSYARSTDTQYF. In nucleotides, the CDR3 is TGTGCCAGCAGTTATGCGCGAAGCACAGATACGCAGTATTTT.

The gene calls are TRBV7-9 and TRBJ2-1; 8 bases align to TRBD2. This CDR3 spans 15 amino acids. V gave up 2 bases and J gave up 2 bases; unmatched junction bases: 2. Germline CDR1 and CDR2: SEHNR and FQNEAQ (reference sequence). The CDR3 nucleotides read TGTGCCAGCAGCTTAACGGGGGGGACCTACAATGAGCAGTTCTTC. Translation: CASSLTGGTYNEQFF.

The chain employs TRBV18 and TRBJ1-2; 8 positions match TRBD1. The CDR3 consists of 13 residues. Trimming at V came to 4 bases and at J to 4 bases, leaving 2 bases not matched to a gene. Germline V gene lookup returns CDR1 KGHSH and CDR2 LQKENI. For the CDR3, the DNA is TGTGCCAGCTCACAAACAGGGGGCTATGGCTACACCTTC. It codes for CASSQTGGYGYTF.